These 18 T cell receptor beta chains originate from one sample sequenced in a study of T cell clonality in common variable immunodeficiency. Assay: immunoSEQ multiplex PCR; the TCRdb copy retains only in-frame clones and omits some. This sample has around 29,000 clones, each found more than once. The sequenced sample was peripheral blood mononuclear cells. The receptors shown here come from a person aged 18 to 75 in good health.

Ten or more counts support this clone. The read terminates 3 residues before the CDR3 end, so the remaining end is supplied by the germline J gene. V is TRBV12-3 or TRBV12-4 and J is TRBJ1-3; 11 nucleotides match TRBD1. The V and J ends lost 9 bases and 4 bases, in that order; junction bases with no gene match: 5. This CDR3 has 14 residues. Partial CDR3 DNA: TGTGCCAGTCGGGACAGGGGGGGCGGAAACACC. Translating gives CASRDRGGGNT. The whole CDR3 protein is CASRDRGGGNTIYF.

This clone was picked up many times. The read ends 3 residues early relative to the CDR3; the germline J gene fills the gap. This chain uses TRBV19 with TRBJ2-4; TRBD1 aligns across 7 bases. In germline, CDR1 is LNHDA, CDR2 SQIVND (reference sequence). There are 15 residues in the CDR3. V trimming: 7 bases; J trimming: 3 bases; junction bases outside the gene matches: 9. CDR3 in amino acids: CASTPDRAFKNIQYF. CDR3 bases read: TGTGCCAGTACTCCAGACAGGGCCTTCAAAAACATT.

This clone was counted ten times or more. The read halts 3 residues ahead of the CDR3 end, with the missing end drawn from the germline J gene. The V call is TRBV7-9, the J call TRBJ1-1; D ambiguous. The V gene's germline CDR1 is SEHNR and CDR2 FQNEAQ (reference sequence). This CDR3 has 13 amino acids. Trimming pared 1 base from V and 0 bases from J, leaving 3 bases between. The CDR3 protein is CASSLDMNTEAFF. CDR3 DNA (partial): TGTGCCAGCAGCTTAGATATGAACACTGAA. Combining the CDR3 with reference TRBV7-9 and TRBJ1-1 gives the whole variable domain DTGVSQNPRHKITKRGQNVTFRCDPISEHNRLYWYRQTLGQGPEFLTYFQNEAQLEKSRLLSDRFSAERPKGSFSTLEIQRTEQGDSAMYLCASSLDMNTEAFFGQGTRLTVV.

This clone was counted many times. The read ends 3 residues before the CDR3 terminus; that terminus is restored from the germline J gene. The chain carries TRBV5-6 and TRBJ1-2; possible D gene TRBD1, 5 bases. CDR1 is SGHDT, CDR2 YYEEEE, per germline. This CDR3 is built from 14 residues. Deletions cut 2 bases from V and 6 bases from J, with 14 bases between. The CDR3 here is CASSLIQGTDGYTF. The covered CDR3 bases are TGTGCCAGCAGCTTAATTCAGGGTACGGATGGC.

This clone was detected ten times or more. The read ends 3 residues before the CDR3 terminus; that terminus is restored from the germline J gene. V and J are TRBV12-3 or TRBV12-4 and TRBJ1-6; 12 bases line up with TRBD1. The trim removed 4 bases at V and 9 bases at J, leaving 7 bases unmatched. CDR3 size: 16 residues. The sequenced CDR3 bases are TGTGCCAGCAGTTCCCCGGGACAGGGGGCCGGTTCACCC. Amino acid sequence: CASSSPGQGAGSP. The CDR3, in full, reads CASSSPGQGAGSPLHF.

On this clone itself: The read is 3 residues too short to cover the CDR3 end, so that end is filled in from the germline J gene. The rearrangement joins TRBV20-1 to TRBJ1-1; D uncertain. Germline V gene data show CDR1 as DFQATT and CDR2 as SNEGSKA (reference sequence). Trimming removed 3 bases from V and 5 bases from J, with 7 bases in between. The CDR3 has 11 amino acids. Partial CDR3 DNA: TGCAGTGCTAGGGCCAAAACTGAA. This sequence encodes CSARAKTE. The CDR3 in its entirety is CSARAKTEAFF.

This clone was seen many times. Partial CDR3 DNA: TGTGCCACCAGGGACAGGGAAATAGTTGAG. Translation: CATRDREIVE. The CDR3 in full is CATRDREIVEQFF. The chain joins TRBV2 to TRBJ2-1; TRBD1 matches 9 bases. The read ends 3 residues shy of where the CDR3 ends; the end is completed using the germline J gene. Germline loops: CDR1 SNHLY, CDR2 FYNNEI. The J segment lost 9 bases and the V segment lost 10 bases, leaving 10 bases of the junction unmatched. The CDR3 covers 13 residues.

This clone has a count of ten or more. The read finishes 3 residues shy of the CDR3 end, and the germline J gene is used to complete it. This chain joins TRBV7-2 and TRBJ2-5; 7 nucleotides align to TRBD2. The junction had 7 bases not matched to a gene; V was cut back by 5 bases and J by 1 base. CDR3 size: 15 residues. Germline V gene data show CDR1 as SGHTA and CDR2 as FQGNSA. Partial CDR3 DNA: TGTGCCAGCAGCCCCCGACGCGGGGGCCAAGAGACC. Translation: CASSPRRGGQET. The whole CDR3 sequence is CASSPRRGGQETQYF.

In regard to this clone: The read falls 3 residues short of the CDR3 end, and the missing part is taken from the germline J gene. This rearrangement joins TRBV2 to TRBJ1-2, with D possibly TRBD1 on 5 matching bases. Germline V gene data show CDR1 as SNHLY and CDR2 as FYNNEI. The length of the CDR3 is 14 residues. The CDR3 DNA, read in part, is TGTGCCAGCATACGGCAGCCTGGGGCCTACGAG. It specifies CASIRQPGAYE. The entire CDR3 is CASIRQPGAYEYTF. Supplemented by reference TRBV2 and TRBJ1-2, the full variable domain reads EPEVTQTPSHQVTQMGQEVILRCVPISNHLYFYWYRQILGQKVEFLVSFYNNEISEKSEIFDDQFSVERPDGSNFTLKIRSTKLEDSAMYFCASIRQPGAYEYTFGSGTRLTVV.

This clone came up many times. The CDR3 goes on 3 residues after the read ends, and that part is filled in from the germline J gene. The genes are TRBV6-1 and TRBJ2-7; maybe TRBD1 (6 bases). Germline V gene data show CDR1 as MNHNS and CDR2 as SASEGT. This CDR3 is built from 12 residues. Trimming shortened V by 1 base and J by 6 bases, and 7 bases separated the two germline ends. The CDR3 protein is CASSEEGGEQYF. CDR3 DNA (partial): TGTGCCAGCAGTGAAGAAGGGGGCGAG.

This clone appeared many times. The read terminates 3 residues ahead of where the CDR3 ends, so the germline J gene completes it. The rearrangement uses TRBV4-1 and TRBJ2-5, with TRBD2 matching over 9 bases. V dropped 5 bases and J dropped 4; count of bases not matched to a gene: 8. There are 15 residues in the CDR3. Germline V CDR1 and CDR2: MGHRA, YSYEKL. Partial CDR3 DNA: TGCGCCAGCAGCAGCCACTCACTAGCGGGAGAGACC. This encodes CASSSHSLAGET. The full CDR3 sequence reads CASSSHSLAGETQYF.

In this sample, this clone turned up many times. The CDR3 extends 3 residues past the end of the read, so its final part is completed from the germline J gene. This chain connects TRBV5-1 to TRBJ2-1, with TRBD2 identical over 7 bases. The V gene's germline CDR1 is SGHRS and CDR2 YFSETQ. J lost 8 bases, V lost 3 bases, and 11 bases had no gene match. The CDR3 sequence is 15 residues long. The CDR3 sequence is CASSSSMTSWDEQFF. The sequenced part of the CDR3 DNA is TGCGCCAGCAGCTCATCCATGACTAGCTGGGATGAG.

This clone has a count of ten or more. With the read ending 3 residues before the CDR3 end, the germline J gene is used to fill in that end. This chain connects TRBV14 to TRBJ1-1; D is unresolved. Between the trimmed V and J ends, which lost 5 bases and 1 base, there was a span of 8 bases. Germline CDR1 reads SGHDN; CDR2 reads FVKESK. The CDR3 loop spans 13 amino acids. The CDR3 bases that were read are TGTGCCAGCAGCGCCGACACGAACACTGAA. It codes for CASSADTNTE. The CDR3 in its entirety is CASSADTNTEAFF.

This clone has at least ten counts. The chain's CDR3 is CASSPDPTGRAGGYTF. CDR3 DNA, as far as it was read: TGTGCCAGCTCACCAGACCCGACCGGGCGGGCTGGCGGC. The chain uses TRBV18 and TRBJ1-2; D remains unclear. The read stops 3 residues short of the end of the CDR3; the missing end is completed from the germline J gene. CDR1 KGHSH and CDR2 LQKENI come from the germline V gene. The CDR3 is made up of 16 amino acids.

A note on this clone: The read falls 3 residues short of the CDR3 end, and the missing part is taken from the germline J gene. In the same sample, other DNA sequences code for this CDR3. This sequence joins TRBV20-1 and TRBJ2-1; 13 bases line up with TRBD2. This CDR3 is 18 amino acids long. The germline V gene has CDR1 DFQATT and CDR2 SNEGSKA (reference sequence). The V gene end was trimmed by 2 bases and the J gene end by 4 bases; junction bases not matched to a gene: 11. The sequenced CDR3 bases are TGCAGTGCTAGAACTAGCGGGGGGGACGAGGTAGGGTACAATGAG. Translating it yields CSARTSGGDEVGYNE. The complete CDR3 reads CSARTSGGDEVGYNEQFF.

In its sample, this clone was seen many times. CDR3 region: CAISEGSGGKDQAFF. The CDR3 DNA, read in part, is TGTGCCATCAGTGAGGGGTCGGGGGGAAAGGACCAA. This rearrangement joins TRBV10-3 to TRBJ1-1; TRBD1 might be the D (5 bases). The read terminates 3 residues before the CDR3 end, so the remaining end is supplied by the germline J gene. The length of the CDR3 is 15 residues. Germline V gene lookup returns CDR1 ENHRY and CDR2 SYGVKD.

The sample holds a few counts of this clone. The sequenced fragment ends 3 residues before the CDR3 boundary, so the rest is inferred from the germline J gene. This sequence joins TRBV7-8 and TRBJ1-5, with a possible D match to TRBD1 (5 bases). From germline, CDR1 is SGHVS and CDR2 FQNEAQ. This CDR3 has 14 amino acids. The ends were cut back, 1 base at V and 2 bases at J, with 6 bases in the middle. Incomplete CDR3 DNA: TGTGCCAGCAGCTTAGGGGGGGGCAATCAGCCC. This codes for CASSLGGGNQP. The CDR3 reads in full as CASSLGGGNQPQHF.

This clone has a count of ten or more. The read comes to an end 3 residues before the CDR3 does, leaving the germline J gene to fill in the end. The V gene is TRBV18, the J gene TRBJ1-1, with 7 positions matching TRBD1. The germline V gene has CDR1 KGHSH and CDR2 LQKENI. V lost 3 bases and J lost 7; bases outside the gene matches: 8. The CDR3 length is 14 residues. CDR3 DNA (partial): TGTGCCAGCTCACCGGACAGGAGGGACCGTGAA. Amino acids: CASSPDRRDRE. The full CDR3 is CASSPDRRDREAFF.